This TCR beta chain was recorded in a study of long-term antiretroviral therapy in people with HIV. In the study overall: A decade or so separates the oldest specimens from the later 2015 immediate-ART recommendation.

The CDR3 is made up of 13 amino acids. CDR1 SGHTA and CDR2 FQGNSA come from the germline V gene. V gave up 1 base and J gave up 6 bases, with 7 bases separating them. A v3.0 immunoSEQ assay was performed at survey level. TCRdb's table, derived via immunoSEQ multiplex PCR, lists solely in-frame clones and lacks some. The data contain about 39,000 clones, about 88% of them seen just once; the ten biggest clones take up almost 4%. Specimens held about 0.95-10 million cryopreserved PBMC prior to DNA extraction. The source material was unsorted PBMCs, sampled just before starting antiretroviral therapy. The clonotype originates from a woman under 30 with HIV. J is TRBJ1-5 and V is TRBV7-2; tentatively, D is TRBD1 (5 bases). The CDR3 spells CASSLGGLQPQHF. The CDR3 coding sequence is TGTGCCAGCAGCTTAGGGGGACTTCAGCCCCAGCATTTT.